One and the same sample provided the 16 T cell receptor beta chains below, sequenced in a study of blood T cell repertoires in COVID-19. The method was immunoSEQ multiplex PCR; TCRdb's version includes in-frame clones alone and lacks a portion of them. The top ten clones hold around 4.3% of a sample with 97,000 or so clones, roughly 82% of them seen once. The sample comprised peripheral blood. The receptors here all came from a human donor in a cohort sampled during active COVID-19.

The CDR3 region is CASSRTGGTFF. CDR3 in DNA: TGTGCCAGCTCAAGGACAGGGGGAACTTTCTTT. This rearrangement joins TRBV18 to TRBJ1-1; 10 bases agree with TRBD1. Trimming cost V 5 bases and J 12 bases; bases outside gene matches: 3. The CDR3 consists of 11 residues. Per the germline V gene, CDR1 is KGHSH and CDR2 is LQKENI.

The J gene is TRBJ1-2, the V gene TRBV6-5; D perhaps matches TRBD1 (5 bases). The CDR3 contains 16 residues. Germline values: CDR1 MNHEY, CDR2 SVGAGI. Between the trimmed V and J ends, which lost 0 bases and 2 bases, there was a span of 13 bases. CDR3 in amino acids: CASSYSLGEGNYGYTF. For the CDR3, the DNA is TGTGCCAGCAGTTACTCGTTAGGGGAGGGGAACTATGGCTACACCTTC.

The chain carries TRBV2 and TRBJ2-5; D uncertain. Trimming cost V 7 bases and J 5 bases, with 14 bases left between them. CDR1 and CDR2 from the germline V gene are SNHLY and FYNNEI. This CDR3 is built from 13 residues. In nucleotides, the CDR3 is TGTGCCAGCATATTTCCGGTAACGGAGACCCAGTACTTC. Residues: CASIFPVTETQYF.

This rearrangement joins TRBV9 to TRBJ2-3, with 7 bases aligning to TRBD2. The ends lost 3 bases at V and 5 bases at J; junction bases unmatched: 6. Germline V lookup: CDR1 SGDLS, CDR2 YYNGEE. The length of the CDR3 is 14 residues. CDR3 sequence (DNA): TGTGCCAGCAGCGGAGGAGCGGGGCAAGATACGCAGTATTTT. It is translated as CASSGGAGQDTQYF.

CDR3 nucleotides: TGCGCCAGCAGCTTGGGGGTAGCGGGATGGGAGACCCAGTACTTC. Its translation is CASSLGVAGWETQYF. This sequence joins TRBV5-1 and TRBJ2-5; 8 positions agree with TRBD2. V trimming: 0 bases; J trimming: 5 bases; junction bases outside the gene matches: 6. Looked up from germline, CDR1 is SGHRS and CDR2 is YFSETQ. The CDR3 totals 15 residues.

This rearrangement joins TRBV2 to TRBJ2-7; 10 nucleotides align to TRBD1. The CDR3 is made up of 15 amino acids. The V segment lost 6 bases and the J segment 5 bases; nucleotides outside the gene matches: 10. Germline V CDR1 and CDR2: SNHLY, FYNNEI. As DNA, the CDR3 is TGTGCCAGCAGGACCGGGACAGGGGCTCCTAACGAGCAGTACTTC. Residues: CASRTGTGAPNEQYF. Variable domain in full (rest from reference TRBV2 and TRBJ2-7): EPEVTQTPSHQVTQMGQEVILRCVPISNHLYFYWYRQILGQKVEFLVSFYNNEISEKSEIFDDQFSVERPDGSNFTLKIRSTKLEDSAMYFCASRTGTGAPNEQYFGPGTRLTVT.

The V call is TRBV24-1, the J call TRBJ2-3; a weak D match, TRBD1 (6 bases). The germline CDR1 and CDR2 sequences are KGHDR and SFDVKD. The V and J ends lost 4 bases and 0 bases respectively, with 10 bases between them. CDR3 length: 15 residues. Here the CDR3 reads CATSESTGSTDTQYF. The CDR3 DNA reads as TGTGCCACCAGTGAATCGACAGGTAGCACAGATACGCAGTATTTT.

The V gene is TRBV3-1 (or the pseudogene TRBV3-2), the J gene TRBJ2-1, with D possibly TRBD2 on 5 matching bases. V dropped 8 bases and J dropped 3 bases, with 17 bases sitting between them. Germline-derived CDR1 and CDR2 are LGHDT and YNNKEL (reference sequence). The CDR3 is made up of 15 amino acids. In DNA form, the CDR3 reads TGTGCCAGCTGGACTCCGTTCGGTGTCTACAATGAGCAGTTCTTC. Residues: CASWTPFGVYNEQFF.

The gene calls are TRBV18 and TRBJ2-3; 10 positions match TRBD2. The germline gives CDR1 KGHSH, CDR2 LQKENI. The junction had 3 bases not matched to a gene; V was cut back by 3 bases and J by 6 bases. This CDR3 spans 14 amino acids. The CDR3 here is CASSPGLAMDTQYF. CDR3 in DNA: TGTGCCAGCTCACCGGGACTAGCGATGGATACGCAGTATTTT.

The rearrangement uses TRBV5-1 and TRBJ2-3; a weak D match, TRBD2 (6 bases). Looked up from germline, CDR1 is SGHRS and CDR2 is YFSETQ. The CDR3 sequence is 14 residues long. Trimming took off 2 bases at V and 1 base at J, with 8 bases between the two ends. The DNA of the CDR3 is TGCGCCAGCAGCTTAGGCGGGGGCACAGATACGCAGTATTTT. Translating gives CASSLGGGTDTQYF. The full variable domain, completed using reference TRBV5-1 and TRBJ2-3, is KAGVTQTPRYLIKTRGQQVTLSCSPISGHRSVSWYQQTPGQGLQFLFEYFSETQRNKGNFPGRFSGRQFSNSRSEMNVSTLELGDSALYLCASSLGGGTDTQYFGPGTRLTVL.

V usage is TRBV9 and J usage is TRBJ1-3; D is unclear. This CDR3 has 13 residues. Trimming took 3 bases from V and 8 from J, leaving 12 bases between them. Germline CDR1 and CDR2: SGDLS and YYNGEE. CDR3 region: CASSGNIGDTIYF. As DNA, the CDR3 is TGTGCCAGCAGCGGGAATATCGGGGACACCATATATTTT.

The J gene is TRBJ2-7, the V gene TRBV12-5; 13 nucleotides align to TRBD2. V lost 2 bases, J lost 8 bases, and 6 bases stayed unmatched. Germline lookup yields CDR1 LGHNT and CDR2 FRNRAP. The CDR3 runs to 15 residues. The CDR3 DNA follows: TGTGCTAGTGGTTTGCCCGGGACTAGCGGGGCCAAGCAGTACTTC. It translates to CASGLPGTSGAKQYF. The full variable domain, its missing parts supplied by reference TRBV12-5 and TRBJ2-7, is DARVTQTPRHKVTEMGQEVTMRCQPILGHNTVFWYRQTMMQGLELLAYFRNRAPLDDSGMPKDRFSAEMPDATLATLKIQPSEPRDSAVYFCASGLPGTSGAKQYFGPGTRLTVT.

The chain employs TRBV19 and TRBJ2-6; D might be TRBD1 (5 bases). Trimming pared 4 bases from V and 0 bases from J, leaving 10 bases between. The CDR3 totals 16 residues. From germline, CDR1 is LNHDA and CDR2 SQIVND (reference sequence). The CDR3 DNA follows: TGTGCCAGTAGTAGCCAGGGAATCTCTGGGGCCAACGTCCTGACTTTC. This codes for CASSSQGISGANVLTF.

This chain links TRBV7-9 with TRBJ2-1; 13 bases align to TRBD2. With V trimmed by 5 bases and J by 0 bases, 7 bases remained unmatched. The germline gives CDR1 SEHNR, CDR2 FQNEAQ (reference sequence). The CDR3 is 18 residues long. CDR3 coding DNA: TGTGCCAGCAGCGTAGGGACTAGCGGGACCTTCTCCTACAATGAGCAGTTCTTC. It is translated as CASSVGTSGTFSYNEQFF.

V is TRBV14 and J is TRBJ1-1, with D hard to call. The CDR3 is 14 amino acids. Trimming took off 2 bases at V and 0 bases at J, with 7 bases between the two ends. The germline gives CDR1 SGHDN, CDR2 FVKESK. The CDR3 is CASSQPGMNTEAFF. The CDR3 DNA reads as TGTGCCAGCAGCCAACCAGGCATGAACACTGAAGCTTTCTTT.

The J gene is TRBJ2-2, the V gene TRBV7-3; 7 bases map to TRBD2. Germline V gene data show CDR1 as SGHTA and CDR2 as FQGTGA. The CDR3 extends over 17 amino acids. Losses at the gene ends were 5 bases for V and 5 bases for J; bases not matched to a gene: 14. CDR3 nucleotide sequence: TGTGCCAGCAGCCCTAGGGGACTAATTGGGGGAACCGGGGAGCTGTTTTTT. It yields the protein CASSPRGLIGGTGELFF.